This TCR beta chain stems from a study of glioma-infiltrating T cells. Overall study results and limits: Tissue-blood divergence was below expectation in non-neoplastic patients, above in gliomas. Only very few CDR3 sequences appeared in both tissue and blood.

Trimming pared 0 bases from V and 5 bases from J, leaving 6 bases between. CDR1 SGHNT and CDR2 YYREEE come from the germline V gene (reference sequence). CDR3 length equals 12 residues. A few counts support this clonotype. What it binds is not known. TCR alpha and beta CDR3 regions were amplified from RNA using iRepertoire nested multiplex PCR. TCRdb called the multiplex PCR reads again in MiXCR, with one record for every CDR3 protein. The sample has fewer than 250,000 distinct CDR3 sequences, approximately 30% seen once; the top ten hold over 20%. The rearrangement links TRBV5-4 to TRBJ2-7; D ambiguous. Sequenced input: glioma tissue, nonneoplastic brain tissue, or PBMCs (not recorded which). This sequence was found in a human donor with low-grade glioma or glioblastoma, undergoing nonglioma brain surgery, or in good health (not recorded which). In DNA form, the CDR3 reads TGTGCCAGCAGCTTGGGCCTCGACGAGCAGTACTTC. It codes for CASSLGLDEQYF. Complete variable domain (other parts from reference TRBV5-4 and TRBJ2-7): ETGVTQSPTHLIKTRGQQVTLRCSSQSGHNTVSWYQQALGQGPQFIFQYYREEENGRGNFPPRFSGLQFPNYSSELNVNALELDDSALYLCASSLGLDEQYFGPGTRLTVT.